This T cell receptor (beta chain) originates from a study of long-term antiretroviral therapy in people with HIV. Study results and caveats: Spans of CDR3 length were tighter for HIV repertoires than for controls. Whichever time point was examined, clones expanded before ART dominated the repertoire. Diversity remained lower than transplant donor controls, even though it increased after ART.

CDR3 length: 15 residues. Germline V gene data show CDR1 as SGHRS and CDR2 as YFSETQ. V was trimmed by 0 bases and J by 4 bases, leaving 13 bases between them. Samples were assayed with immunoSEQ v3.0 at survey level. Assay: immunoSEQ multiplex PCR; the TCRdb copy retains only in-frame clones and omits some. This repertoire shows 20,000 to 30,000 clones, approximately 88% found once; its top ten account for 8.7%. A note on this clone: Its cognate antigen is unknown.

Before they underwent DNA extraction, samples held 1-10 million cryopreserved PBMC. The chain uses TRBV5-1 and TRBJ2-5; D perhaps matches TRBD1 (6 bases). The sequencing used unsorted PBMCs, collected 1.8 years before starting antiretroviral therapy. The TCR comes from a man aged 45-65 years with HIV. As DNA, the CDR3 is TGCGCCAGCAGCTTGGTGACAGGAAGAGTAGAGACCCAGTACTTC. Translated, it gives CASSLVTGRVETQYF.